The rows below give T cell receptor beta chains drawn from one sample of a study of spatial heterogeneity in lung cancer. TCRdb independently ran MiXCR on the 5' RACE reads; one entry per CDR3 protein. The data show tens of thousands of distinct CDR3 sequences, more than 6.5% seen once. The input for sequencing was PBMCs, taken at follow-up. The source is a female donor with early-stage non-small cell lung cancer. Each CDR3 is given with its conserved first and last residue. The order of the fields is D gene, J gene, V gene, clone size, CDR3 protein, CDR3 DNA. D genes are given only for firm matches. For some rows the clone size is stated as once, few or many, or as a class when expanded; others skip it.

D: .
J: TRBJ1-1
V: TRBV9
size: .
CDR3: CASSVAEGITSNTEAFF
DNA: TGTGCCAGCAGCGTAGCGGAAGGGATAACCTCGAACACTGAAGCTTTCTTT

D: TRBD2
J: TRBJ2-3
V: TRBV6-6
size: few
CDR3: CASIPLAGDTDTQYF
DNA: TGTGCCAGCATCCCACTAGCGGGGGACACAGATACGCAGTATTTT

D: .
J: TRBJ2-5
V: TRBV24-1
size: .
CDR3: CATSLGHQETQYF
DNA: TGTGCCACCAGCCTCGGACACCAAGAGACCCAGTACTTC

D: TRBD2
J: TRBJ2-5
V: TRBV2
size: many
CDR3: CASSWTSGREETQYF
DNA: TGTGCCAGCAGTTGGACTAGCGGGAGGGAAGAGACCCAGTACTTC

D: .
J: TRBJ2-3
V: TRBV4-3
size: many
CDR3: CASSSRSSTDTQYF
DNA: TGCGCCAGCAGCTCCAGGAGTTCCACAGATACGCAGTATTTT

D: TRBD1
J: TRBJ1-5
V: TRBV9
size: few
CDR3: CASSVGAGGSNQPQHF
DNA: TGTGCCAGCAGCGTAGGGGCAGGGGGCAGCAATCAGCCCCAGCATTTT

D: TRBD2
J: TRBJ2-3
V: TRBV20-1
size: .
CDR3: CSARDFRAGGMDTQYF
DNA: TGCAGTGCTAGAGATTTTCGGGCGGGGGGAATGGATACGCAGTATTTT

D: .
J: TRBJ2-5
V: TRBV7-9
size: few
CDR3: CASREGETQYF
DNA: TGTGCCAGCAGAGAGGGAGAGACCCAGTACTTC

D: .
J: TRBJ2-5
V: TRBV7-6
size: many
CDR3: CASSSGEETQYF
DNA: TGTGCCAGCAGCTCAGGCGAAGAGACCCAGTACTTC

D: .
J: TRBJ2-3
V: TRBV6-5
size: many
CDR3: CASSYTLTDTQYF
DNA: TGTGCCAGCAGTTACACCCTTACAGATACGCAGTATTTT

D: .
J: TRBJ2-3
V: TRBV12-3/TRBV12-4
size: .
CDR3: CASKRTTDTQYF
DNA: TGTGCCAGCAAACGGACCACAGATACGCAGTATTTT

D: .
J: TRBJ1-1
V: TRBV7-9
size: many
CDR3: CASSLARLDEAFF
DNA: TGTGCCAGCAGCTTAGCTCGACTGGACGAAGCTTTCTTT

D: .
J: TRBJ2-6
V: TRBV3-2
size: .
CDR3: CASSPSRIAGQTQSGANVLTF
DNA: TGTGCCAGCAGCCCATCCCGTATCGCAGGACAGACCCAATCTGGGGCCAACGTCCTGACTTTC

D: TRBD1
J: TRBJ1-1
V: TRBV5-1
size: many
CDR3: CASSPALTGRVTEAFF
DNA: TGCGCCAGCAGCCCGGCCTTGACAGGGAGAGTTACTGAAGCTTTCTTT

D: TRBD2
J: TRBJ2-7
V: TRBV20-1
size: many
CDR3: CSARDWERGGFEQYF
DNA: TGCAGTGCTAGAGATTGGGAGCGGGGGGGCTTCGAGCAGTACTTC

D: TRBD1
J: TRBJ2-5
V: TRBV28
size: .
CDR3: CASSPPDREIKTQYF
DNA: TGTGCCAGCAGCCCTCCCGACAGGGAGATTAAGACCCAGTACTTC

D: TRBD1
J: TRBJ2-7
V: TRBV27
size: few
CDR3: CAALDRGTYEQYF
DNA: TGTGCCGCGCTGGACAGGGGAACCTACGAGCAGTACTTC

D: .
J: TRBJ2-3
V: TRBV7-9
size: many
CDR3: CASSFLGADTQYF
DNA: TGTGCCAGCAGCTTCCTAGGAGCAGATACGCAGTATTTT

D: TRBD1
J: TRBJ2-2
V: TRBV3-1
size: .
CDR3: CASSLRQGTGELFF
DNA: TGTGCCAGCAGCCTCCGACAGGGGACCGGGGAGCTGTTTTTT

D: .
J: TRBJ1-6
V: TRBV12-3/TRBV12-4
size: .
CDR3: CASSPGLHNSPLHF
DNA: TGTGCCAGCAGCCCGGGACTCCATAATTCACCCCTCCACTTT

D: .
J: TRBJ2-2
V: TRBV27
size: many
CDR3: CATTRLPGGSTGELFF
DNA: TGTGCCACCACTCGCCTTCCGGGTGGTTCCACCGGGGAGCTGTTTTTT

D: .
J: TRBJ1-6
V: TRBV6-5
size: many
CDR3: CASSYGDRENSPLHF
DNA: TGTGCCAGCAGTTACGGAGACAGAGAGAATTCACCCCTCCACTTT

D: .
J: TRBJ1-1
V: TRBV7-2
size: many
CDR3: CASSLDRNLMNTEAFF
DNA: TGTGCCAGCAGCTTAGACAGAAACTTAATGAACACTGAAGCTTTCTTT

D: .
J: TRBJ2-5
V: TRBV7-2
size: few
CDR3: CASLPAIALQETQYF
DNA: TGTGCCAGTCTCCCGGCTATCGCCCTCCAAGAGACCCAGTACTTC

D: .
J: TRBJ1-3
V: TRBV6-1
size: .
CDR3: CASSEGVNTIYF
DNA: TGTGCCAGCAGTGAAGGGGTAAACACCATATATTTT

D: .
J: TRBJ2-3
V: TRBV20-1
size: many
CDR3: CSARDGITQYF
DNA: TGCAGTGCTAGGGATGGGATTACGCAGTATTTT

D: .
J: TRBJ2-5
V: TRBV5-5
size: many
CDR3: CASSLDPSGTQYF
DNA: TGTGCCAGCAGCTTGGATCCGTCGGGGACCCAGTACTTC

D: TRBD1
J: TRBJ2-7
V: TRBV20-1
size: many
CDR3: CSAKDRVNDEQYF
DNA: TGCAGTGCTAAGGACAGGGTAAACGACGAGCAGTACTTC

D: .
J: TRBJ2-7
V: TRBV10-2
size: many
CDR3: CASTDPPAYEQYF
DNA: TGCGCCAGCACGGACCCGCCTGCTTACGAGCAGTACTTC

D: .
J: TRBJ2-7
V: TRBV7-9
size: many
CDR3: CASSLRQGNEQYF
DNA: TGTGCCAGCAGCTTGCGGCAGGGAAACGAGCAGTACTTC

D: .
J: TRBJ1-1
V: TRBV29-1
size: many
CDR3: CSVEDLGPEAFF
DNA: TGCAGCGTTGAAGATCTGGGGCCTGAAGCTTTCTTT